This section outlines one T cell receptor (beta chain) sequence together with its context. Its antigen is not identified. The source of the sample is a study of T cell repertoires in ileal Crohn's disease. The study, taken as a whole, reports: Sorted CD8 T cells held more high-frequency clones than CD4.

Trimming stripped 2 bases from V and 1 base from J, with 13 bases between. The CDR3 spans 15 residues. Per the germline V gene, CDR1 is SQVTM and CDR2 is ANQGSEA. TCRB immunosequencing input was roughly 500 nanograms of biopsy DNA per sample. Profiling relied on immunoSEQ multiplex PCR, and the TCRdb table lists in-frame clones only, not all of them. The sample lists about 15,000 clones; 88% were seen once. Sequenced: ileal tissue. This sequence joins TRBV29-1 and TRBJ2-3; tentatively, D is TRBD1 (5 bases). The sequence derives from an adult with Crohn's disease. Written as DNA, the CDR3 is TGCAGCGTTGAAAGGTGGGGCTATGGCACAGATACGCAGTATTTT. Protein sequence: CSVERWGYGTDTQYF.